This TCR beta chain was recovered during a study of T-cell reconstitution after alpha-beta-depleted transplantation in children listed by TCRdb under 2016. Notes on the research overall: T-cell immune reconstitution after TCRalphabeta/CD19-depleted allogeneic hematopoietic cell transplantation in children was quantitatively tracked in the study by means of TCR repertoire profiling.

Reading the label with the study, this specimen's treatment or condition is: allogeneic hematopoietic cell transplantation with graft depleted of TCRalphabeta T cells and CD19 B cells. The children who served as transplant recipients had been given grafts of TCRalphabeta/CD19-depleted allogeneic hematopoietic cells. The trim is 2 bases for V and 8 bases for J, with a gap of 12 bases between the germline ends. From cysteine to phenylalanine, the CDR3 is 12 amino acids long. The read is trimmed to its CDR3 DNA, 36 bases read in frame from base 1. CDR1 and CDR2 (DFQATT, SNEGSKA) derive from the germline V gene (reference sequence). Broad study findings and their caveats: In some patients, the high TCRbeta diversity seen at day 60 was put down to recipient T cells and intrathymic progenitors that had survived conditioning. The apparently early recovery of alphabetaT-cell counts about two months after transplant reportedly depended on only several hundred rapidly expanded clones that came from non-depleted graft cells. The frequencies of hyperexpanded clones fell over the following months, and after one year, T-cell counts and TCRbeta diversity were mostly attributed to newly produced T cells.

The method behind the library was PCR. Sequencing relied on an Illumina HiSeq 2500. TCR libraries were prepared with molecular barcoding, using unique molecular identifiers to normalize TCRbeta repertoire quantification. Starting from the raw public reads, TCRdb applied fastp trimming at Q25, assembled clones with MiXCR and retained in-frame beta chains. Each CDR3 protein appears once, grouped with its most common genes and DNA. This sample comprises approximately 980,000 distinct CDR3 sequences, about 30% of them detected only once. The ten largest make up over 25% of the sample. This clonotype was seen a handful of times. The antigen this receptor binds is unknown. No clone much larger than this one lies a single base away; base qualities are absent.

This TCR was sampled from a boy in the first two years of life who had a stem cell transplant for SCID, so the T cells may come from the graft donor. The source material was PBMCs, mostly from graft donor cells, sampled 360 days after TCRalphabeta/CD19-depleted stem cell transplant. The V and J segments used are TRBV20-1 and TRBJ1-2; a tentative D match to TRBD1 spans 6 bases. The CDR3 loop reads CSARQGLKGYTF. In nucleotides, the sequence is TGCAGTGCTAGACAGGGGCTGAAAGGCTACACCTTC.